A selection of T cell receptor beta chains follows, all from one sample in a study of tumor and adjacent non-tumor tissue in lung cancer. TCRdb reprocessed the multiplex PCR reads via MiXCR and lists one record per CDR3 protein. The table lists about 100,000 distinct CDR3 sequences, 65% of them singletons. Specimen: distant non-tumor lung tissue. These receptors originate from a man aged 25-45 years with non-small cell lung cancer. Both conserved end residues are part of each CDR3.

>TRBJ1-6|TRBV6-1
CASSEGPGGANSPLHF
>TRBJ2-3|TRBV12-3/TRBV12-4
CASSISVNAQYF
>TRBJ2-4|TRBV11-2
CASSLTDRVHIQYF
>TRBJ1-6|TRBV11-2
CASSPGEANSPLHF
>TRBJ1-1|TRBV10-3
CATGRSLTEAFF
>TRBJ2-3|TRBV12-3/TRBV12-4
CANSFRGSTDTQYF
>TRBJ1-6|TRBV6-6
CASSDTGTVSPLHF
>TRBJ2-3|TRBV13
CASSRRTADTQYF
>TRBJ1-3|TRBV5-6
CASSLRGNTIYF
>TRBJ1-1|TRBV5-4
CASSSGTARPEAFF
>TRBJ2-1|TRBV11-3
CASSLGWDSYNEHFF
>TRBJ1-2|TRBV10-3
CAISEGGSYYGYTF
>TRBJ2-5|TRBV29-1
CSVDWRGVGETRYF
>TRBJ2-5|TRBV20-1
CSAGDSRPETQYF
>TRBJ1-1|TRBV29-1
CSAALRDSLNTEAIF
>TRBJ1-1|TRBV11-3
CANSLVSTEAFF
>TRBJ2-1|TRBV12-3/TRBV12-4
CASSWGLSYNEQFF
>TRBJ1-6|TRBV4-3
CVSSQEGLYNSPLHF
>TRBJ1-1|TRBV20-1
CSAREGPWTEAFF
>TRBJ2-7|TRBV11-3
CASTPWTGAYEQYF
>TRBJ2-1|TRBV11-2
CASSPGLFPSSYNEQFF
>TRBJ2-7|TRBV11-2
CASRLDRDIYYEQYF
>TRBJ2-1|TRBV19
CASSRLAERNEQFF
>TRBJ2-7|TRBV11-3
CASSSTGGFAKQYF
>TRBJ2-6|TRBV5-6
CVSALESFGANVLTF
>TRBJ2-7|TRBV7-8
CASSLVWGAGEQYF
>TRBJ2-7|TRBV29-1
CSVSGTVYEQYF
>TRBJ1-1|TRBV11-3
CASSSTGGSRAFF
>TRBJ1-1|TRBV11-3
CASSLATSMNTEAFF
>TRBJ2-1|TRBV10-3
CAISGTGTNNEQFF
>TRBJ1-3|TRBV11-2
CASSLDGTGGNTIYF
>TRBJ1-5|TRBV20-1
CSATTAYQPQHF
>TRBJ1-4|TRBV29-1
CSVLAATNEKLFF
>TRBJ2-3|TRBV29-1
CSADAPGQGATDTQYF
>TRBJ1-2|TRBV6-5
CASSPNLMMTNYDYTF
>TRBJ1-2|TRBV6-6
CVSYRDTTNYGYTF
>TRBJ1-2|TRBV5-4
CVSSLGVGGYGYTF
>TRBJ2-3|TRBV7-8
CASSLYAYVGYF
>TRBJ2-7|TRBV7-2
CASSPQGQGSYEQYF
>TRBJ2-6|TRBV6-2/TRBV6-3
CASSYSTGGGGANVLTF
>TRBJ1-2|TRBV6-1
CASRGDWGNNYGYTF
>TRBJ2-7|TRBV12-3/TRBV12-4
CASSLGLPPYEQYF
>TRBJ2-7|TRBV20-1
CSAKTSMGHEQYF
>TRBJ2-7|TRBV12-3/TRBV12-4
CASRKTGPSYEHYF
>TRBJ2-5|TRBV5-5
CASSAGQGRETQYF
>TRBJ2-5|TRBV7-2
CASSLTVIETQYF
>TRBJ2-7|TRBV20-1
CSAEVDSYEQYF
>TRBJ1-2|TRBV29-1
CSVESGGHGYTF
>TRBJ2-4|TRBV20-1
CSAPWPIGNIKYF
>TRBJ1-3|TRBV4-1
CASSQQPQTGNTIYF
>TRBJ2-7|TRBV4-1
CASSQDFAEQYF
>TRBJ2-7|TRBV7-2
CACISGGSSYEQYF
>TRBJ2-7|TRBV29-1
CSFNRGTPNYEQYF
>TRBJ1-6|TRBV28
CASSVTASSYNSPLHF
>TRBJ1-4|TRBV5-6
CASSSAAGGKDEKLFF
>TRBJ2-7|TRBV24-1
CATSELSGREAFHEQYF
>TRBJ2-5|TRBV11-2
CASSTRDGGETQYF
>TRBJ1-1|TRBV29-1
CSATGGGTEAFF
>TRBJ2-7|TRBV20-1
CSVRGTYEQYF